The present T cell receptor beta chain was sequenced within a study of memory CD4+ T cells and cytomegalovirus serostatus. Study-level findings and limits: A US-trained random forest predicted CMV serostatus with median AUC around 0.9. 67 of 164 known CMV-associated TCRbeta sequences appeared in CD4+ memory.

Assay used: immunoSEQ multiplex PCR; TCRdb lists only in-frame clones, some missing. There are 75,000 to 90,000 clones in the sample; less than 90% occur only once, and roughly 0.85% lies in the top ten. Comment on this clone: Antigen: not known.

This CDR3 contains 12 residues. Germline CDR1 and CDR2: SGHNT and YYREEE (reference sequence). V was trimmed by 2 bases and J by 2 bases, leaving 4 bases between them. Single viable CD3+CD4+CD8-CD45RO+ cells were sorted as the memory CD4+ T cells. The receptor was derived from an adult in good health and CMV-seronegative. The rearrangement joins TRBV5-4 to TRBJ1-2, with no clear D. The sequenced sample was memory CD4+ T cells from blood. The CDR3 coding sequence is TGTGCCAGCAGCTTTGACAACTATGGCTACACCTTC. It encodes CASSFDNYGYTF. Filled out from reference TRBV5-4 and TRBJ1-2, the complete variable domain reads ETGVTQSPTHLIKTRGQQVTLRCSSQSGHNTVSWYQQALGQGPQFIFQYYREEENGRGNFPPRFSGLQFPNYSSELNVNALELDDSALYLCASSFDNYGYTFGSGTRLTVV.